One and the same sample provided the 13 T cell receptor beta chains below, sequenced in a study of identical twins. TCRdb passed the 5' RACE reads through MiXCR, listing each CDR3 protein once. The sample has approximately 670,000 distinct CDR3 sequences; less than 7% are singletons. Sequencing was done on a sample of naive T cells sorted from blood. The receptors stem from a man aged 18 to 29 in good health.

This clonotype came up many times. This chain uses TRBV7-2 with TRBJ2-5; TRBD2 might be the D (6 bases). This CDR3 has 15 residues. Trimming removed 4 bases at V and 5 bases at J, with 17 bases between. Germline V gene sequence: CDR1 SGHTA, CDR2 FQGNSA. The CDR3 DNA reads TGTGCCAGCAGCTCTAGCGACAGAGGCGAGGAGACCCAGTACTTC. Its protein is CASSSSDRGEETQYF.

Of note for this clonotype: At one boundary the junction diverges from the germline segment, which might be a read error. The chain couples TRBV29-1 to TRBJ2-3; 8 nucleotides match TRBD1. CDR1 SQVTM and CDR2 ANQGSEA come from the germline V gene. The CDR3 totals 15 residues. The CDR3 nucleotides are TGCAGCGTTGGTCTCGGACAGGGTACCACAGATGCGCAGTATTTT. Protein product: CSVGLGQGTTDAQYF.

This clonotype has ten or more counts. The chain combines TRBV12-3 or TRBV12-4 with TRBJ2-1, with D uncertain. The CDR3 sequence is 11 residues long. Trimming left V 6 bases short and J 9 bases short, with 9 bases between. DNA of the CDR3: TGTGCCAGCAGGGCGGATATTGAGCAGTTCTTC. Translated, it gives CASRADIEQFF.

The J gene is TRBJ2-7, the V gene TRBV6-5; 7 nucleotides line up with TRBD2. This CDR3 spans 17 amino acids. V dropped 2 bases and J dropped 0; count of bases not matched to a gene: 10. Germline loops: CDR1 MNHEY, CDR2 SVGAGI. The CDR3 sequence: CASSYGRVGGTSYEQYF. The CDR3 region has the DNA TGTGCCAGCAGTTACGGGAGGGTGGGAGGAACCTCCTACGAGCAGTACTTC.

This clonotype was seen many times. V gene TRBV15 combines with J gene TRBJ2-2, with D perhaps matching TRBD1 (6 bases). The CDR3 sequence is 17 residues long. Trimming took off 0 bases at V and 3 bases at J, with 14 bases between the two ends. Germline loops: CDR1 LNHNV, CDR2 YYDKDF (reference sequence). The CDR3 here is CATSRDRDTAHTGELFF. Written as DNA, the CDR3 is TGTGCCACCAGCAGAGATCGGGACACGGCTCACACCGGGGAGCTGTTTTTT.

CDR3 in DNA: TGCGCCAGCAGCTTGTCTCCCCAAGAGACCCAGTACTTC. Translated: CASSLSPQETQYF. This chain links TRBV5-1 with TRBJ2-5; D remains ambiguous. The CDR3 spans 13 residues. V was cut by 1 base and J by 1 base, with 5 bases left in between. Germline V CDR1 and CDR2: SGHRS, YFSETQ.

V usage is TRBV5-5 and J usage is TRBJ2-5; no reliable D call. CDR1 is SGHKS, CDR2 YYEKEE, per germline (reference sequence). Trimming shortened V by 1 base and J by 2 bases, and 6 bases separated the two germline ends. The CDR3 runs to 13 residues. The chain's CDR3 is CASSLLSQETQYF. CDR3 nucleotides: TGTGCCAGCAGCTTGCTGTCACAAGAGACCCAGTACTTC. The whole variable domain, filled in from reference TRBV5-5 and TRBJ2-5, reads DAGVTQSPTHLIKTRGQQVTLRCSPISGHKSVSWYQQVLGQGPQFIFQYYEKEERGRGNFPDRFSARQFPNYSSELNVNALLLGDSALYLCASSLLSQETQYFGPGTRLLVL.

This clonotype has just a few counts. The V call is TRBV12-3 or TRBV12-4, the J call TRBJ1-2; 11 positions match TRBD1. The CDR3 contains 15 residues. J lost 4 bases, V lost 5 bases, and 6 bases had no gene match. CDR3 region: CASSPGTGGAYGYTF. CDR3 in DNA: TGTGCCAGCAGTCCCGGGACAGGGGGGGCCTATGGCTACACCTTC.

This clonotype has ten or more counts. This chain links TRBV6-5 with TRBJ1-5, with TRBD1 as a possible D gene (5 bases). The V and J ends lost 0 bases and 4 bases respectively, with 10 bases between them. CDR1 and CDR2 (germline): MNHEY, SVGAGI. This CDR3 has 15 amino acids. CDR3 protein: CASSYSDSFNQPQHF. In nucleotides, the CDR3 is TGTGCCAGCAGTTACTCTGACAGCTTTAATCAGCCCCAGCATTTT.

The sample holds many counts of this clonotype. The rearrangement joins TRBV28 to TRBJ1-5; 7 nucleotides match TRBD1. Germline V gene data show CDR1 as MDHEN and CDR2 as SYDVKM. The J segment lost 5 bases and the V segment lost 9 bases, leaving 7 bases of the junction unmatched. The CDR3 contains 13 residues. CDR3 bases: TGTGCCAGTAACAGGGGCGGATATCAGCCCCAGCATTTT. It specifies CASNRGGYQPQHF.

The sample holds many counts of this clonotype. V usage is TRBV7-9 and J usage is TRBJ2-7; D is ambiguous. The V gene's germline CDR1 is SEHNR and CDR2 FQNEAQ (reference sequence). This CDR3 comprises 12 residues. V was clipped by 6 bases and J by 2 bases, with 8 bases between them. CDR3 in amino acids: CASSTTAYEQYF. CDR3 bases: TGTGCCAGCAGTACTACTGCCTACGAGCAGTACTTC.

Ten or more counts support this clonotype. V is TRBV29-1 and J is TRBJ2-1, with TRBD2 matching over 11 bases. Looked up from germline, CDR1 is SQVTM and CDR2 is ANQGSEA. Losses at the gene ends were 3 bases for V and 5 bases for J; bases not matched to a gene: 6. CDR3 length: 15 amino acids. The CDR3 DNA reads TGCAGCGTTGACACTAGCGGGAGCCTACACAATGAGCAGTTCTTC. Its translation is CSVDTSGSLHNEQFF.

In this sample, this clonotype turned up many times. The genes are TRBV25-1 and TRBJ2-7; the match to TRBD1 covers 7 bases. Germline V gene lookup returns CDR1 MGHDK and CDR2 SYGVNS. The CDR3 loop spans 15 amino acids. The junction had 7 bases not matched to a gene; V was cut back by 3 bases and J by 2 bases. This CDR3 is CASSDSNRGAYEQYF. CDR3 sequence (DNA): TGTGCCAGCAGTGACTCGAACAGGGGAGCCTACGAGCAGTACTTC.